A selection of T cell receptor beta chains follows, all from one sample in a study of post-analysis software for immune sequencing data. TCRdb redid the calling of the PCR reads with MiXCR, one entry per CDR3 protein. Of about 680,000 distinct CDR3 sequences in the sample, 55% to 60% were seen once. Sequencing input: blood. These receptors were taken from a girl aged 2-9 years with multiple sclerosis. Both conserved end residues are part of each CDR3. The D gene is left open where the match is weak. Part of the rows lack a size; the others show once, few, many or a class for expanded clones.

J	size	V	D	DNA	CDR3
TRBJ2-3	once	TRBV12-3/TRBV12-4	.	TGTGCCAGCAGTGAGGGACCGGCGCCCACAGATACGCAGTATTTT	CASSEGPAPTDTQYF
TRBJ2-7	.	TRBV15	.	TGTGCCACCAGCAGTCGGGGTACCTACGAGCAGTACTTC	CATSSRGTYEQYF
TRBJ2-7	.	TRBV11-2	.	TGTGCCAGCAGCTTTTTCCGGGGAAACGAGCAGTACTTC	CASSFFRGNEQYF
TRBJ2-1	.	TRBV13	.	TGTGCCAGCAGCCAGAGCACCGGCTACAATGAGCAGTTCTTC	CASSQSTGYNEQFF
TRBJ1-2	few	TRBV25-1	.	TGTGCCAGCAGTGAGCTAGCCAGGGATGAACTCTATGGCTACACCTTC	CASSELARDELYGYTF
TRBJ2-1	.	TRBV28	TRBD2	TGTGCCAGCAGTTTTTCCCTAAAAAGCGGGGATTACAATGAGCAGTTCTTC	CASSFSLKSGDYNEQFF
TRBJ2-3	.	TRBV6-1	.	TGTGCCAGCAGTGAAGGGGGGGGCAGGCCAGATACGCGGTATTTT	CASSEGGGRPDTRYF
TRBJ2-3	once	TRBV5-1	.	TGCGCCAGCAGCGTCCTGGCAGATACGCAGTATTTT	CASSVLADTQYF
TRBJ2-5	.	TRBV15	.	TGTGCCACCAGCAGACCAGACCGGGAGGAGACCCAGTACTTC	CATSRPDREETQYF
TRBJ1-2	few	TRBV12-3/TRBV12-4	TRBD1	TGTGCCAGCAGTACAGGGGGTATGGGCTACACCTTC	CASSTGGMGYTF
TRBJ2-5	.	TRBV20-1	TRBD2	TGCAGTGCTAGGGACCGACTAGCGGGGGAAGAGACCCAGTACTTC	CSARDRLAGEETQYF
TRBJ2-3	once	TRBV4-2	TRBD2	TGTGCCAGCAGCTTCTTAACTAGCGGCATGGCGGATACGCAGTATTTT	CASSFLTSGMADTQYF
TRBJ2-7	.	TRBV5-5	.	TGTGCCAGCCTTAAATCGCCGGGACTCATGTACGAGCAGTACTTC	CASLKSPGLMYEQYF
TRBJ2-1	.	TRBV29-1	TRBD1	TGCAGCGCCCGGACAGGGGAGGCGGGTGAGCAGTTCTTC	CSARTGEAGEQFF
TRBJ2-7	.	TRBV9	.	TGTGCCAGCAGCCCCCAGACACCGTTCTACGAGCAGTACTTC	CASSPQTPFYEQYF
TRBJ2-7	.	TRBV5-5	.	TGTGCCAGCGGGTTTCCCGGTTCCTACGAGCAGTACTTC	CASGFPGSYEQYF
TRBJ2-1	few	TRBV4-1	TRBD1	TGCGCCAGCAGCCAGCCCGGGACAGGGAAGAACAATGAGCAGTTCTTC	CASSQPGTGKNNEQFF
TRBJ1-2	.	TRBV6-5	.	TGTGCCAGCAGGGAGACAGCTAGCTATGGCTACACCTTC	CASRETASYGYTF
TRBJ2-3	.	TRBV7-3	TRBD2	TGTGCCAGCAGCCTAGCGGGAGAGCGGGCAGATACGCAGTATTTT	CASSLAGERADTQYF
TRBJ2-3	few	TRBV20-1	TRBD1	TGCAGTGCTAGTCCGGCGGGGACAGGGGGACGCACAGATACGCAGTATTTT	CSASPAGTGGRTDTQYF
TRBJ2-4	.	TRBV7-2	.	TGTGCCAGCAGCTTCTCCCCCGGGACTCATAGCATTCAGTACTTC	CASSFSPGTHSIQYF
TRBJ2-7	.	TRBV5-1	TRBD2	TGCGCCAGCAGCTTGGAACGCGGCCTAGCGGGATCGAATGAGCAGTACTTC	CASSLERGLAGSNEQYF
TRBJ1-2	few	TRBV7-2	.	TGTGCCAGCAGCTTAGCGCCGGGGTTATTGGACTATGGCTACACCTTC	CASSLAPGLLDYGYTF
TRBJ2-1	.	TRBV12-3/TRBV12-4	TRBD2	TGTGCCAGCAACGGGGGGGGGGCTCTAGCTCATGAGCAGTTCTTC	CASNGGGALAHEQFF
TRBJ1-2	.	TRBV4-2	.	TGTGCCAGCGCCGTCGCCCAGACGGATAATAACTATGGCTACACCTTC	CASAVAQTDNNYGYTF
TRBJ2-3	.	TRBV24-1	TRBD2	TGTGCCACCAGTGAGGCTAGCGGGAGCACAGATACGCAGTATTTT	CATSEASGSTDTQYF
TRBJ2-1	.	TRBV30	.	TGTGCCTGCGTCGGTCGGGATGAGCAGTTCTTC	CACVGRDEQFF
TRBJ2-1	.	TRBV7-9	.	TGTGCCAGCAGCTGGGCATCTCGGAATGAGCAGTTCTTC	CASSWASRNEQFF
TRBJ2-3	.	TRBV28	.	TGTGCCAGCAGTTTAGGCCTAGCGTGGGGGGCAGATACGCAGTATTTT	CASSLGLAWGADTQYF
TRBJ2-7	few	TRBV12-3/TRBV12-4	.	TGTGCCAGCAGTTTAGCCCCTGGACCCAGCTACGAGCAGTACTTC	CASSLAPGPSYEQYF
TRBJ2-1	.	TRBV12-3/TRBV12-4	TRBD1	TGTGCCAGCAGTTTCGGGACAGGTGGGGTCAATGAGCAGTTCTTC	CASSFGTGGVNEQFF
TRBJ2-7	.	TRBV28	TRBD1	TGTGCCAGCAGTTCCAGGGACAGGGGGCTCCACGAGCAGTACTTC	CASSSRDRGLHEQYF
TRBJ2-7	.	TRBV29-1	TRBD1	TGCAGCGTTGAGCGACAGGGGGGCTACGAGCAGTACTTC	CSVERQGGYEQYF
TRBJ1-2	.	TRBV6-4	.	TGTGCCAGCAGTGTAAAGACCAGGGTCATCTATGGCTACACCTTC	CASSVKTRVIYGYTF
TRBJ2-6	.	TRBV20-1	.	TGCAGTGCTCCAAACAGGGGGGGCCACAGCTCTGGGGCCAACGTCCTGATTTTC	CSAPNRGGHSSGANVLIF
TRBJ2-7	.	TRBV11-1	TRBD1	TGTGCCAGCAGACGGGGACAGAGCTACGAGCAGTACTTC	CASRRGQSYEQYF
TRBJ2-1	.	TRBV13	TRBD1	TGTGCCAGCAGCGCCCCCGGGCAGGGGGCGAAAAATGAGCAGTTCTTC	CASSAPGQGAKNEQFF
TRBJ2-5	.	TRBV27	TRBD2	TGTGCCAGCAGTGCGACTAGCGGGAATGGAGAGACCCAGTACTTC	CASSATSGNGETQYF
TRBJ2-7	few	TRBV20-1	.	TGCAGTGCCACCTGGGGGTTCACCTACGAGCAGTACTTC	CSATWGFTYEQYF
TRBJ2-1	.	TRBV20-1	.	TGCAGTGCCGGAGAGGAGGGTCTCGACCACAATGAGCAGTTCTTC	CSAGEEGLDHNEQFF
TRBJ2-3	few	TRBV5-1	.	TGCGCCAGCTTATCCGCCCAGGGGAGCCCAGATACGCAGTATTTT	CASLSAQGSPDTQYF
TRBJ2-3	.	TRBV4-3	TRBD2	TGCGCCAGCAGCCAAGATCCTCTCGGGCGGGGGGCGAGAGATACGCAGTATTTT	CASSQDPLGRGARDTQYF
TRBJ2-3	.	TRBV7-2	.	TGTGCCAGCAGCCGCGGCGTATACCGCACAGATACGCAGTATTTT	CASSRGVYRTDTQYF
TRBJ2-7	.	TRBV5-1	.	TGCGCCAGCAGCTTGGAGGAACCCTACGAGCAGTACTTC	CASSLEEPYEQYF
TRBJ2-7	.	TRBV5-5	TRBD1	TGTGCCAGCAGTACCGGACAGGGGGACCCCTACGAGCAGTACTTC	CASSTGQGDPYEQYF
TRBJ1-1	.	TRBV7-2	.	TGTGCCAGCAGCTCCCCAACAATTGATAACGCTGAAGCTTTCTTT	CASSSPTIDNAEAFF
TRBJ2-7	.	TRBV12-3/TRBV12-4	.	TGTGCCGGCAGGAGACAGGCGGGGAACTCCTACGAGCAGTACTTC	CAGRRQAGNSYEQYF
TRBJ2-7	few	TRBV7-9	.	TGTGCCAGCAGCTCCCAGCCCTACGAGCAGTACTTC	CASSSQPYEQYF
TRBJ2-1	.	TRBV20-1	.	TGCAGCGCTGACCGAGGATTTAACTCCCGAAGGAGGGATGAGCAGTTCTTC	CSADRGFNSRRRDEQFF
TRBJ2-1	.	TRBV12-3/TRBV12-4	TRBD1	TGTGCCAGCAGATCATCCGGGACAGCTTTTAACAATGAGCAGTTCTTC	CASRSSGTAFNNEQFF
TRBJ2-5	.	TRBV7-2	TRBD2	TGTGCCAGCAGCTCCGGACTAGGCCAAGAGACCCAGTACTTC	CASSSGLGQETQYF
TRBJ2-1	once	TRBV12-3/TRBV12-4	.	TGTGCCAGCAGTTTGCCCTGGGGCAGGTATGAGCAGTTCTTC	CASSLPWGRYEQFF
TRBJ1-1	.	TRBV20-1	.	TGCAGTGTTACTTCGGACACTGAAGCTTTCTTT	CSVTSDTEAFF
TRBJ2-3	.	TRBV7-9	.	TGTGCCAGCAGCTTCGAGGGCCGGGCTCACACGGGAGATACGCAGTATTTT	CASSFEGRAHTGDTQYF